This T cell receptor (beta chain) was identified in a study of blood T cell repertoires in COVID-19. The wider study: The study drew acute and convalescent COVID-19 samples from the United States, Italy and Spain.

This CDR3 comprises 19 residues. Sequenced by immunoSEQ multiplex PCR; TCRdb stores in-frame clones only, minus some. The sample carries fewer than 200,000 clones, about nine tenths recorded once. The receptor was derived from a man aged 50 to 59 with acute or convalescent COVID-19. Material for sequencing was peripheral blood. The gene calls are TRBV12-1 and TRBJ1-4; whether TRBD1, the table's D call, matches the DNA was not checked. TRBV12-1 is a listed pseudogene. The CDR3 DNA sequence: TGTGCCAGCAGCCATCAAAGACAGGGGAAGGGTTTTCTATATGAAAAACTGTTTTTT. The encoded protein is CASSHQRQGKGFLYEKLFF.